Described below is a single T cell receptor (beta chain) sequence and its context. Clones were read by immunoSEQ multiplex PCR, and TCRdb kept only the in-frame ones, dropping some. The sample contains some 120,000 clones, around 83% of which appear only once. This specimen comes from a study of blood T cell repertoires in COVID-19. Whole-study context: Nucleic acid was either cDNA or gDNA, and it came from T cells, B-cell-depleted T cells, or PBMCs.

Individuals aged about 18 to 89 years were recruited from approximately 24 US areas. In Cohort 3, a recovered donor had either two negative PCRs, clearance, or symptom resolution. The CDR3 is 13 residues long. Germline lookup yields CDR1 SGHVS and CDR2 FQNEAQ. The ends were cut back, 5 bases at V and 4 bases at J, with 11 bases in the middle. This clonotype was sampled from a man under 40 who had recovered from COVID-19. The sequenced sample was PBMCs or T cells enriched from blood (not recorded which). The rearrangement joins TRBV7-8 to TRBJ2-5; possible D gene TRBD2, 6 bases. CDR3 in amino acids: CASSRGSGETQYF. The CDR3 DNA reads TGTGCCAGCAGCCGAGGTAGCGGAGAGACCCAGTACTTC.